These T cell receptor beta chains were read from a single sample in a study of shared clonotypes between healthy human individuals. The data were produced by immunoSEQ multiplex PCR, yet TCRdb's version contains in-frame clones alone and is incomplete. The table includes hundreds of thousands of clones, around 73% detected once. Sequenced: memory CD4+ T cells sorted from blood. The receptors were sampled from a woman younger than 45 in good health. The CDR3 runs from the conserved cysteine through the conserved F or W. Fields, in order: V gene, clone size, D gene, J gene, CDR3 protein, CDR3 DNA. The D gene is left open where the match is weak. Clone size, where shown, is once, few, many, or a class for clones that have expanded.

V: TRBV7-8
size: few
D: -
J: TRBJ2-2
CDR3: CASSLRGLGQTNTGELFF
DNA: TGTGCCAGCAGCTTACGGGGGCTGGGACAAACAAACACCGGGGAGCTGTTTTTT

V: TRBV27
size: once
D: TRBD2
J: TRBJ2-3
CDR3: CASSFEREGSTDTQYF
DNA: TGTGCCAGCAGTTTCGAGCGGGAGGGTAGCACAGATACGCAGTATTTT

V: TRBV5-1
size: -
D: TRBD1
J: TRBJ2-5
CDR3: CASSSMTGQGIQYF
DNA: TGCGCCAGCAGCTCCATGACGGGACAGGGGATCCAGTACTTC

V: TRBV28
size: -
D: TRBD2
J: TRBJ2-1
CDR3: CASSGTSFDNEQFF
DNA: TGTGCCAGCAGTGGGACTAGCTTCGACAATGAGCAGTTCTTC

V: TRBV30
size: once
D: -
J: TRBJ2-5
CDR3: CAWSVGREKGETQYF
DNA: TGTGCCTGGAGTGTAGGTCGGGAGAAGGGTGAGACCCAGTACTTC

V: TRBV28
size: once
D: -
J: TRBJ2-1
CDR3: CASSPLWAYNEQFF
DNA: TGTGCCAGCAGTCCCCTGTGGGCCTACAATGAGCAGTTCTTC

V: TRBV18
size: -
D: -
J: TRBJ2-7
CDR3: CASSPSGATSSHEQYF
DNA: TGTGCCAGCTCACCATCAGGGGCGACGAGCTCGCACGAGCAGTACTTC

V: TRBV28
size: -
D: -
J: TRBJ1-2
CDR3: CASSFGSQGYTF
DNA: TGTGCCAGCAGTTTTGGTTCCCAGGGCTACACCTTC

V: TRBV6-1
size: -
D: -
J: TRBJ2-3
CDR3: CASSAEQYDTQYF
DNA: TGTGCCAGCAGTGCCGAGCAGTACGATACGCAGTATTTT

V: TRBV5-6
size: -
D: -
J: TRBJ2-3
CDR3: CASSFLRGTDTQYF
DNA: TGTGCCAGCAGCTTTCTCCGGGGCACAGATACGCAGTATTTT

V: TRBV5-1
size: -
D: -
J: TRBJ1-3
CDR3: CASSLEFSRTGNTIYF
DNA: TGCGCCAGCAGCTTGGAATTCTCGAGAACTGGAAACACCATATATTTT

V: TRBV25-1
size: -
D: -
J: TRBJ1-2
CDR3: CASSARTDYGYTF
DNA: TGTGCCAGCAGTGCTCGGACAGACTATGGCTACACCTTC

V: TRBV11-2
size: -
D: -
J: TRBJ1-2
CDR3: CASSHRDGGYTF
DNA: TGTGCCAGCAGTCACAGGGATGGTGGCTACACCTTC

V: TRBV18
size: few
D: -
J: TRBJ1-1
CDR3: CASSPGAENTEAFF
DNA: TGTGCCAGCTCACCAGGGGCAGAGAACACTGAAGCTTTCTTT

V: TRBV6-5
size: few
D: -
J: TRBJ1-5
CDR3: CASSYGWGQPQHF
DNA: TGTGCCAGCAGTTACGGATGGGGTCAGCCCCAGCATTTT

V: TRBV11-2
size: -
D: -
J: TRBJ2-5
CDR3: CASSLGDGVQETQYF
DNA: TGTGCCAGCAGCTTAGGGGACGGTGTCCAAGAGACCCAGTACTTC

V: TRBV27
size: -
D: TRBD1
J: TRBJ1-4
CDR3: CASSGTALGEKLFF
DNA: TGTGCCAGCTCGGGGACAGCCCTCGGGGAAAAACTGTTTTTT

V: TRBV4-1
size: -
D: -
J: TRBJ2-7
CDR3: CASSQGSLVASEQYF
DNA: TGCGCCAGCAGCCAAGGGTCCTTAGTGGCCTCCGAGCAGTACTTC

V: TRBV19
size: -
D: -
J: TRBJ1-1
CDR3: CASKYRETTEAFF
DNA: TGTGCCAGTAAGTACAGGGAAACAACTGAAGCTTTCTTT

V: TRBV28
size: -
D: -
J: TRBJ1-5
CDR3: CASHPPGSPLSNQPQHF
DNA: TGTGCCAGCCATCCCCCGGGTTCTCCCCTTAGCAATCAGCCCCAGCATTTT

V: TRBV5-6
size: once
D: TRBD1
J: TRBJ2-7
CDR3: CASSLVGQGAGEQYF
DNA: TGTGCCAGCAGCTTGGTAGGACAGGGGGCCGGCGAGCAGTACTTC

V: TRBV15
size: -
D: -
J: TRBJ1-1
CDR3: CATSRERRGTEAFF
DNA: TGTGCCACCAGCAGAGAACGCAGGGGAACTGAAGCTTTCTTT

V: TRBV2
size: -
D: TRBD1
J: TRBJ2-2
CDR3: CASRGQGNTGELFF
DNA: TGTGCCAGCAGGGGACAGGGAAACACCGGGGAGCTGTTTTTT

V: TRBV5-4
size: few
D: -
J: TRBJ2-1
CDR3: CASSVHNEQFF
DNA: TGTGCCAGCAGTGTCCACAATGAGCAGTTCTTC

V: TRBV6-5
size: once
D: -
J: TRBJ2-2
CDR3: CASSYRQMNTGELFF
DNA: TGTGCCAGCAGTTACAGGCAAATGAACACCGGGGAGCTGTTTTTT

V: TRBV2
size: -
D: -
J: TRBJ2-1
CDR3: CASTISGTSSNEQFF
DNA: TGTGCCAGCACTATATCCGGGACATCGAGCAATGAGCAGTTCTTC

V: TRBV4-1
size: -
D: TRBD1
J: TRBJ2-7
CDR3: CASSQPGTGRHEQYF
DNA: TGCGCCAGCAGCCAACCCGGGACAGGGAGGCACGAGCAGTACTTC

V: TRBV19
size: once
D: -
J: TRBJ2-3
CDR3: CASSHRGIVTDTQYF
DNA: TGTGCCAGTAGTCACCGGGGGATTGTAACAGATACGCAGTATTTT

V: TRBV19
size: -
D: -
J: TRBJ2-2
CDR3: CASSIGNSGPTGELFF
DNA: TGTGCCAGTAGTATAGGTAATAGCGGCCCCACCGGGGAGCTGTTTTTT

V: TRBV2
size: -
D: -
J: TRBJ2-1
CDR3: CASRGRDWTFLEQFF
DNA: TGTGCCAGCAGGGGCCGAGACTGGACTTTTTTGGAGCAGTTCTTC

V: TRBV10-1
size: -
D: -
J: TRBJ2-1
CDR3: CASSGGTPWNEQFF
DNA: TGCGCCAGCAGCGGAGGGACACCTTGGAATGAGCAGTTCTTC

V: TRBV2
size: -
D: -
J: TRBJ1-2
CDR3: CASSEGPPGRQYGYTF
DNA: TGTGCCAGCAGTGAAGGACCCCCGGGGCGGCAGTATGGCTACACCTTC

V: TRBV10-2
size: few
D: -
J: TRBJ1-1
CDR3: CASSESGGRPTHTEAFF
DNA: TGCGCCAGCAGTGAGTCAGGCGGACGCCCAACTCACACTGAAGCTTTCTTT

V: TRBV5-4
size: few
D: -
J: TRBJ1-1
CDR3: CASSFAVNTEAFF
DNA: TGTGCCAGCAGCTTCGCAGTGAACACTGAAGCTTTCTTT

V: TRBV7-2
size: -
D: -
J: TRBJ2-1
CDR3: CASSLSWGADNEQFF
DNA: TGTGCCAGCAGCTTATCGTGGGGGGCGGACAATGAGCAGTTCTTC

V: TRBV10-1
size: -
D: TRBD2
J: TRBJ2-2
CDR3: CASSEDLAGSNTGELFF
DNA: TGCGCCAGCAGTGAGGATCTAGCGGGTTCGAACACCGGGGAGCTGTTTTTT

V: TRBV28
size: once
D: TRBD1
J: TRBJ1-2
CDR3: CASSPGQGSTYGYTF
DNA: TGTGCCAGCAGTCCCGGACAGGGAAGTACCTATGGCTACACCTTC

V: TRBV28
size: -
D: -
J: TRBJ1-4
CDR3: CASSLREKLFF
DNA: TGTGCCAGCAGTTTGCGAGAAAAACTGTTTTTT

V: TRBV6-1
size: -
D: -
J: TRBJ1-5
CDR3: CASKKVTMGDQPQHF
DNA: TGTGCCAGCAAGAAGGTCACGATGGGGGATCAGCCCCAGCATTTT

V: TRBV18
size: -
D: TRBD1
J: TRBJ1-4
CDR3: CASSSVQGAREKLFF
DNA: TGTGCCAGCTCATCGGTACAGGGGGCGCGCGAAAAACTGTTTTTT

V: TRBV28
size: once
D: -
J: TRBJ1-5
CDR3: CASSPSRVDQPQHF
DNA: TGTGCCAGCAGCCCGAGCAGGGTCGATCAGCCCCAGCATTTT

V: TRBV27
size: many
D: TRBD2
J: TRBJ2-1
CDR3: CASSLSTSGRAKEQFF
DNA: TGTGCCAGCAGTTTAAGTACTAGCGGGAGGGCCAAAGAGCAGTTCTTC

V: TRBV7-4
size: once
D: -
J: TRBJ2-7
CDR3: CASSWDSYEQYF
DNA: TGTGCCAGCAGCTGGGACTCCTACGAGCAGTACTTC

V: TRBV28
size: -
D: TRBD1
J: TRBJ1-4
CDR3: CASSGTGGGEKLFF
DNA: TGTGCCAGCAGCGGGACAGGGGGTGGGGAAAAACTGTTTTTT

V: TRBV10-3
size: few
D: -
J: TRBJ1-2
CDR3: CAISQVDGGYTF
DNA: TGTGCCATCAGTCAAGTTGATGGAGGCTACACCTTC

V: TRBV2
size: few
D: -
J: TRBJ2-7
CDR3: CASRDKQGPYEQYF
DNA: TGTGCCAGCAGAGATAAACAAGGACCCTACGAGCAGTACTTC

V: TRBV15
size: -
D: -
J: TRBJ1-1
CDR3: CATSRELTDLNTEAFF
DNA: TGTGCCACCAGCCGAGAATTAACGGATCTGAACACTGAAGCTTTCTTT

V: TRBV10-3
size: -
D: TRBD1
J: TRBJ1-5
CDR3: CAISESGGQGNQPQHF
DNA: TGTGCCATCAGTGAGTCGGGGGGACAGGGGAATCAGCCCCAGCATTTT

V: TRBV28
size: -
D: TRBD1
J: TRBJ2-7
CDR3: CASSGTAHSYEQYF
DNA: TGTGCCAGCAGTGGGACAGCCCACTCCTACGAGCAGTACTTC

V: TRBV29-1
size: -
D: TRBD1
J: TRBJ1-2
CDR3: CSVERDRLYGYTF
DNA: TGCAGCGTTGAAAGGGACAGACTCTATGGCTACACCTTC

V: TRBV7-9
size: -
D: -
J: TRBJ2-1
CDR3: CASERDQNPIF
DNA: TGTGCCAGCGAAAGGGACCAAAATCCGATCTTC

V: TRBV28
size: -
D: -
J: TRBJ2-2
CDR3: CAGSLMFGAGELFF
DNA: TGTGCCGGCAGTTTAATGTTTGGAGCCGGGGAGCTGTTTTTT

V: TRBV30
size: -
D: -
J: TRBJ2-7
CDR3: CAWSVQGGAYEQYF
DNA: TGTGCCTGGAGTGTACAAGGGGGGGCCTACGAGCAGTACTTC

V: TRBV28
size: -
D: TRBD1
J: TRBJ1-1
CDR3: CASREVQGADSTEAFF
DNA: TGTGCCAGCAGAGAGGTACAGGGGGCGGATTCCACTGAAGCTTTCTTT